The clone carrying this TCR beta chain occurred once. The germline V gene has CDR1 SGDLS and CDR2 YYNGEE. The V end was cut by 0 bases, the J end by 3 bases, with 7 bases between. CDR3 size: 13 residues. TCRdb's table, derived via immunoSEQ multiplex PCR, lists solely in-frame clones and lacks some. The sample contains 110,000 to 150,000 clones, about nine tenths of which appear only once. These data belong to a study of control samples from healthy donors and cancer patients. The TCR comes from a man in his thirties or forties in good health. This chain links TRBV9 with TRBJ2-7, with unresolved D. Sequencing was done on a sample of blood. DNA of the CDR3: TGTGCCAGCAGCGTAGAGCCGGGCTACGAGCAGTACTTC. Amino acid sequence: CASSVEPGYEQYF. Full variable domain (remainder filled in from reference TRBV9 and TRBJ2-7): DSGVTQTPKHLITATGQRVTLRCSPRSGDLSVYWYQQSLDQGLQFLIQYYNGEERAKGNILERFSAQQFPDLHSELNLSSLELGDSALYFCASSVEPGYEQYFGPGTRLTVT.